Listed below are T cell receptor beta chains from one sample, sequenced in a study of blood T cell repertoires in COVID-19. The table came from immunoSEQ multiplex PCR; TCRdb's copy has only in-frame clones and leaves some out. The sample includes hundreds of thousands of clones, 75% to 90% seen only once; the top ten take 4.6%. Sequencing was carried out using peripheral blood. All receptors come from a man aged 40-55 years with acute or convalescent COVID-19. The CDR3 runs from the conserved cysteine through the conserved F or W. The D gene is left open where the match is weak. Expanded clones get a size class; other rows say once, few or many, or leave the size out.

V gene: TRBV7-2
D gene: TRBD1
clone size: NA
CDR3 length: 14
J gene: TRBJ2-1
CDR3 DNA: TGTGCCACCAAGGGGGCGGTGTCCTACAATGAGCAGTTCTTC
CDR3 protein: CATKGAVSYNEQFF

V gene: TRBV3-1/TRBV3-2
D gene: TRBD1
clone size: NA
CDR3 length: 15
J gene: TRBJ1-2
CDR3 DNA: TGTGCCAGCAGCTTACTAACGGGACAGGGGATCGGCTACACCTTC
CDR3 protein: CASSLLTGQGIGYTF

V gene: TRBV11-1
D gene: TRBD1
clone size: once
CDR3 length: 14
J gene: TRBJ1-1
CDR3 DNA: TGTGCCAGCAGCTTAGTAGGACAGGGTACTGAAGCTTTCTTT
CDR3 protein: CASSLVGQGTEAFF

V gene: TRBV5-1
D gene: NA
clone size: NA
CDR3 length: 18
J gene: TRBJ1-1
CDR3 DNA: TGCGCCAGCACCCTCGGAGGGTGGGTGTGGGGAAGCGACACTGAAGCTTTCTTT
CDR3 protein: CASTLGGWVWGSDTEAFF

V gene: TRBV6-5
D gene: NA
clone size: NA
CDR3 length: 14
J gene: TRBJ1-5
CDR3 DNA: TGTGCCAGCAGTTATAGGGGTAAGGATCAGCCCCAGCATTTT
CDR3 protein: CASSYRGKDQPQHF

V gene: TRBV4-1
D gene: TRBD1
clone size: NA
CDR3 length: 14
J gene: TRBJ2-4
CDR3 DNA: TGCGCCAGCAGCCAAGGGGACAGGGGAAACATTCAGTACTTC
CDR3 protein: CASSQGDRGNIQYF

V gene: TRBV12-5
D gene: NA
clone size: NA
CDR3 length: 14
J gene: TRBJ1-1
CDR3 DNA: TGTGCTAGTGGCCCAAATTGGTCGGGGACAAAGGCTTTCTTT
CDR3 protein: CASGPNWSGTKAFF

V gene: TRBV18
D gene: TRBD2
clone size: NA
CDR3 length: 21
J gene: TRBJ2-2
CDR3 DNA: TGTGCCAGCTCCCGTGCCCCTCCGGGACTAGCGGGGGGACCCAACACCGGGGAGCTGTTTTTT
CDR3 protein: CASSRAPPGLAGGPNTGELFF

V gene: TRBV30
D gene: NA
clone size: NA
CDR3 length: 14
J gene: TRBJ2-4
CDR3 DNA: TGTGCCTGGAGTGTGCAGGGGGCCAAAAACATTCAGTACTTC
CDR3 protein: CAWSVQGAKNIQYF

V gene: TRBV10-3
D gene: TRBD1
clone size: NA
CDR3 length: 16
J gene: TRBJ1-2
CDR3 DNA: TGTGCCATCAGGGGACAGGAGGGCTCTACTAACTATGGCTACACCTTC
CDR3 protein: CAIRGQEGSTNYGYTF

V gene: TRBV27
D gene: TRBD1
clone size: NA
CDR3 length: 14
J gene: TRBJ1-1
CDR3 DNA: TGTGCCAGCAGTATGACCGGGACAGGAGCTGAAGCTTTCTTT
CDR3 protein: CASSMTGTGAEAFF

V gene: TRBV28
D gene: NA
clone size: once
CDR3 length: 13
J gene: TRBJ1-4
CDR3 DNA: TGTGCCAGCAGGGGGGGAGGATTTGAAAAACTGTTTTTT
CDR3 protein: CASRGGGFEKLFF

V gene: TRBV5-1
D gene: TRBD1
clone size: NA
CDR3 length: 15
J gene: TRBJ1-2
CDR3 DNA: TGCGCCAGCAGCTCGACAGGGGATATAAGATATGGCTACACCTTC
CDR3 protein: CASSSTGDIRYGYTF

V gene: TRBV25-1
D gene: NA
clone size: NA
CDR3 length: 15
J gene: TRBJ1-5
CDR3 DNA: TGTGCCAGCAGCCAAGCGGGGTATAGCAATCAGCCCCAGCATTTT
CDR3 protein: CASSQAGYSNQPQHF

V gene: TRBV19
D gene: NA
clone size: few
CDR3 length: 14
J gene: TRBJ1-5
CDR3 DNA: TGTGCCAGTAGTATCCGCCCTAATCAGGGGACCCAGCATTTT
CDR3 protein: CASSIRPNQGTQHF

V gene: TRBV6-5
D gene: NA
clone size: once
CDR3 length: 15
J gene: TRBJ2-3
CDR3 DNA: TGTGCCAGCAGCCGACAGGGACTAGTCACAGATACGCAGTATTTT
CDR3 protein: CASSRQGLVTDTQYF

V gene: TRBV3-1/TRBV3-2
D gene: TRBD2
clone size: NA
CDR3 length: 14
J gene: TRBJ2-3
CDR3 DNA: TGTGCCAGCACCTGGGGGGGGAGCACAGATACGCAGTATTTT
CDR3 protein: CASTWGGSTDTQYF

V gene: TRBV19
D gene: TRBD2
clone size: NA
CDR3 length: 18
J gene: TRBJ2-2
CDR3 DNA: TGTGCCAGTAGTCCAACGAATATGGCGGGGGGATTCACCGGGGAGCTGTTTTTT
CDR3 protein: CASSPTNMAGGFTGELFF

V gene: TRBV12-5
D gene: NA
clone size: NA
CDR3 length: 13
J gene: TRBJ1-4
CDR3 DNA: TGTGCTAGTGGTTTGGTCTACAGTGAAAAACTGTTTTTT
CDR3 protein: CASGLVYSEKLFF

V gene: TRBV6-6
D gene: NA
clone size: few
CDR3 length: 11
J gene: TRBJ1-2
CDR3 DNA: TGTGCCAGCGAAGCAGGCTATGGCTACACCTTC
CDR3 protein: CASEAGYGYTF

V gene: TRBV6-5
D gene: TRBD1
clone size: NA
CDR3 length: 14
J gene: TRBJ1-2
CDR3 DNA: TGTGCCAGCAGACGACAGGGGGCTAACTATGGCTACACCTTC
CDR3 protein: CASRRQGANYGYTF

V gene: TRBV19
D gene: NA
clone size: NA
CDR3 length: 16
J gene: TRBJ1-4
CDR3 DNA: TGTGCCAGTAAAGGACTAGTCCGAGCAACTAATGAAAAACTGTTTTTT
CDR3 protein: CASKGLVRATNEKLFF